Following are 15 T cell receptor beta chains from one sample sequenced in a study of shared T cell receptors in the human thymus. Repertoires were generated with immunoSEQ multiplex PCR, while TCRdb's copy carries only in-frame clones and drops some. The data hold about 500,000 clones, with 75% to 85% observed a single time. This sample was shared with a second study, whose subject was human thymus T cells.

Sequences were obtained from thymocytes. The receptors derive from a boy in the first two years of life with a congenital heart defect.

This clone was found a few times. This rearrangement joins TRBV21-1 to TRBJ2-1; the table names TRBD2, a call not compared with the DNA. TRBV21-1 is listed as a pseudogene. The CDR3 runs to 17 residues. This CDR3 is CASSKVSIKRSYNEQFF. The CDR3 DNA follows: TGTGCCAGCAGCAAAGTTTCTATCAAAAGATCCTACAATGAGCAGTTCTTC.

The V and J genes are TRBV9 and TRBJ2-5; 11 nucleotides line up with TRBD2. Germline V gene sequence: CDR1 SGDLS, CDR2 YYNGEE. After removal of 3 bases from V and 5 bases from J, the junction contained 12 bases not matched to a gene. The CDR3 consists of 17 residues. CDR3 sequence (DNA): TGTGCCAGCAGCGGTAGCGGGAGGGCGACAGGAGGGGAGACCCAGTACTTC. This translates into CASSGSGRATGGETQYF.

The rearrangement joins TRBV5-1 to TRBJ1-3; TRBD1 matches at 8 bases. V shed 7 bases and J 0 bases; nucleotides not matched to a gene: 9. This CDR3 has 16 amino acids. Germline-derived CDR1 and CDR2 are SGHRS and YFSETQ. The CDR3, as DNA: TGCGCCAGCGGTCTCGGGACAGGCGGCTCTGGAAACACCATATATTTT. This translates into CASGLGTGGSGNTIYF.

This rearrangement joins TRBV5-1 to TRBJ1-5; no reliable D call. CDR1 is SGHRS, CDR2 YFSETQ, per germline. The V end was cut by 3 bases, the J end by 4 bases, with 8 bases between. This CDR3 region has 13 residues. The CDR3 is CASSSDGNQPQHF. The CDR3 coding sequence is TGCGCCAGCAGCTCAGACGGGAATCAGCCCCAGCATTTT.

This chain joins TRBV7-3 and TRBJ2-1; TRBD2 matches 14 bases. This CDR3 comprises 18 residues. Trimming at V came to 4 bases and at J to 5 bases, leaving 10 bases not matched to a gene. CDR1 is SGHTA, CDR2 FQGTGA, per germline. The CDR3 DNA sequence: TGTGCCAGCAGCTCCGGGACTAGCGGGAGCTTTGACGACAATGAGCAGTTCTTC. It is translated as CASSSGTSGSFDDNEQFF.

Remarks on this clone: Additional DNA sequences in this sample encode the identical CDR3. CDR3 nucleotides: TGTGCCAGCAGCCGCGGACTAGCGGGCTACAATGAGCAGTTCTTC. Amino acid sequence: CASSRGLAGYNEQFF. The rearrangement links TRBV5-6 to TRBJ2-1; TRBD2 aligns across 11 bases. V lost 4 bases to trimming and J lost 3 bases; unmatched junction nucleotides: 3. Germline values: CDR1 SGHDT, CDR2 YYEEEE. This CDR3 contains 15 residues.

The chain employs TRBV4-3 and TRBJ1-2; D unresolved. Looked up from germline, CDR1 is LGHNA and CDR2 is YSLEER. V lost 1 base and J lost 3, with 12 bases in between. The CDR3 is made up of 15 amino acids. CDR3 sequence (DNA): TGCGCCAGCAGCCAAGCGAGGAATTTTGACTATGGCTACACCTTC. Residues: CASSQARNFDYGYTF.

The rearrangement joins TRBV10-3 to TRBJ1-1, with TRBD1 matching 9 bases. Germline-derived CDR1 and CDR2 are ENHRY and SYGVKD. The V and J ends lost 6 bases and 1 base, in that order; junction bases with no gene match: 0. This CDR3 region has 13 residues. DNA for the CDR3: TGTGCCATCAGGGACAGGGGGAACACTGAAGCTTTCTTT. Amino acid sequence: CAIRDRGNTEAFF.

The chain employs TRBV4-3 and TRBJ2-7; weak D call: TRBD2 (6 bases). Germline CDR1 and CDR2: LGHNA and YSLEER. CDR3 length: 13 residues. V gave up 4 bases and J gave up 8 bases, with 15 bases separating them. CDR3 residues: CASSPGVSLQQYF. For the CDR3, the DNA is TGCGCCAGCAGCCCGGGAGTTAGCTTGCAGCAGTACTTC.

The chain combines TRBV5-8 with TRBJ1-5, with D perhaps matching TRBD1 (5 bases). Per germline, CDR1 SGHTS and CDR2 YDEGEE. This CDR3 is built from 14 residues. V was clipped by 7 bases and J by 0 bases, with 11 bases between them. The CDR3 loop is CASDRQSSNQPQHF. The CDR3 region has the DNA TGTGCCAGCGACAGACAGTCTAGCAATCAGCCCCAGCATTTT.

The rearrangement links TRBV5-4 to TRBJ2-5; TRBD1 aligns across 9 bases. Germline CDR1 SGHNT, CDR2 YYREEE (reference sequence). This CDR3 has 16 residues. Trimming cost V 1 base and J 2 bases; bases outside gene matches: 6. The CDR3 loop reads CASSLQQGAVQETQYF. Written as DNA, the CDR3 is TGTGCCAGCAGCTTGCAACAGGGGGCCGTACAAGAGACCCAGTACTTC.

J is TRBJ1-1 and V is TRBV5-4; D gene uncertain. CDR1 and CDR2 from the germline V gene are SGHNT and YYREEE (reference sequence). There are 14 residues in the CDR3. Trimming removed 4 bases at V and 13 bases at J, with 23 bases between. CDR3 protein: CASSPWGGSVSVFF. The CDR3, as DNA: TGTGCCAGCAGCCCCTGGGGAGGGTCGGTTTCGGTTTTCTTT.

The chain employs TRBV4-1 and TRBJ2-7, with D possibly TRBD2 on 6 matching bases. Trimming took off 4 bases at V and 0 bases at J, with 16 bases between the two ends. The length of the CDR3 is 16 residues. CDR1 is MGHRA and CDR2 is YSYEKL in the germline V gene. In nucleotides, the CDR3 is TGCGCCAGCAGCCGAGCGCCGGCTAGCGACTCCTACGAGCAGTACTTC. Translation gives CASSRAPASDSYEQYF.

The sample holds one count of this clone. CDR3: CAAGGETEQFF. CDR3 coding DNA: TGTGCCGCCGGAGGGGAGACTGAGCAGTTCTTC. The rearrangement joins TRBV19 to TRBJ2-1; D is perhaps TRBD2 (6 bases). Germline values: CDR1 LNHDA, CDR2 SQIVND (reference sequence). V lost 11 bases to trimming and J lost 9 bases, with 14 bases between them. The CDR3 extends over 11 amino acids.

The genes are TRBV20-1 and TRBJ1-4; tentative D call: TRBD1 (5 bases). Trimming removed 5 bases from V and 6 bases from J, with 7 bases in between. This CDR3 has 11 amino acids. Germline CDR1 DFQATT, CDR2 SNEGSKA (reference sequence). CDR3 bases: TGCAGTGCTCGGGGGGATGAAAAACTGTTTTTT. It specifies CSARGDEKLFF.